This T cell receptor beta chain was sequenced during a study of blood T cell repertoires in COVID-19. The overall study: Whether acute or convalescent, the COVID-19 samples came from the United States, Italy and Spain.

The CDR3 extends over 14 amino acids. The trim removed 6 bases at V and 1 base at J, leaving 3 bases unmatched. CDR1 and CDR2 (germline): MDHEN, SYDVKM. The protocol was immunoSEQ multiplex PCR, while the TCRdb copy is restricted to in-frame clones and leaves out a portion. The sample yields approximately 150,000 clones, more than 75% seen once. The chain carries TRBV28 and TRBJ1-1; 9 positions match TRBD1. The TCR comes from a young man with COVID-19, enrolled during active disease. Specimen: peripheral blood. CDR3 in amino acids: CASRGQGRNTEAFF. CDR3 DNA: TGTGCCAGCAGGGGACAGGGCAGGAACACTGAAGCTTTCTTT.